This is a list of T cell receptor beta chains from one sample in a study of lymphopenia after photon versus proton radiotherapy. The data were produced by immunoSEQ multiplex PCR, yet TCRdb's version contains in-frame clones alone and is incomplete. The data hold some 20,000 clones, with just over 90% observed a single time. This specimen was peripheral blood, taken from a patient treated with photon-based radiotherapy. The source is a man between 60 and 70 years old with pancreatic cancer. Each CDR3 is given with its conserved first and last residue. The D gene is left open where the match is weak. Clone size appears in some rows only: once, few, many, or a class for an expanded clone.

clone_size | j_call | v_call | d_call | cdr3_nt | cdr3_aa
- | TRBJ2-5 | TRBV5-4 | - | TGTGCCAGCAGCGGGGGAGGGACAATAAGAGAGACCCAGTACTTC | CASSGGGTIRETQYF
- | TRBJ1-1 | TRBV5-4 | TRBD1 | TGTGCCAGCAGCTCTAAGCGGGACAGCAACACTGAAGCTTTCTTT | CASSSKRDSNTEAFF
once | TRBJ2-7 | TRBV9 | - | TGTGCCAGCAGCCTAGCTCCGGACTCCTCCTACGAGCAGTACTTC | CASSLAPDSSYEQYF
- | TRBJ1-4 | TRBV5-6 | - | TGTGCCAGCAGCCCCCTTATTGATGTAGGGACGGCGGATGAAAAACTGTTTTTT | CASSPLIDVGTADEKLFF
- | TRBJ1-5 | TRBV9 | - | TGTGCCAGCAGCCACGGTCTCCTTAGCAATCAGCCCCAGCATTTT | CASSHGLLSNQPQHF
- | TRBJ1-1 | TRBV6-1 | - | TGTGCCAGCAGCATGGGGGCGACGAACACTGAAGCTTTCTTT | CASSMGATNTEAFF
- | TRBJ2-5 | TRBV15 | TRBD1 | TGTGCCACCAGCAGACCGACCGAGGGGGCCCAAGAGACCCAGTACTTC | CATSRPTEGAQETQYF
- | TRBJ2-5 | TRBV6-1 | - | TGTGCCAGCAGTGTTTATAAAACGACAGGCCAAGAGACCCAGTACTTC | CASSVYKTTGQETQYF
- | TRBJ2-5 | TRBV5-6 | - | TGTGCCAGCAGCTTGTTAGAGACCCAGTACTTC | CASSLLETQYF
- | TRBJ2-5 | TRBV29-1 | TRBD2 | TGCAGCGAGCCGGGACTACAAGAGACCCAGTACTTC | CSEPGLQETQYF
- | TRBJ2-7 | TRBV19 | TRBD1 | TGTGCCAGTAGTATCCCCGGGACAGGGGGCTCCTACGAGCAGTACTTC | CASSIPGTGGSYEQYF
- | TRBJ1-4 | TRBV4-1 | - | TGCGCCAGCAGCCAAGAAGGGACCCAGATTAAACTGTTTTTT | CASSQEGTQIKLFF
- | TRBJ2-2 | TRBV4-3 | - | TGCGCCAGCAGCCCTGAACCTCAGGGCACCGGGGAGCTGTTTTTT | CASSPEPQGTGELFF
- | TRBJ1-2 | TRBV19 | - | TGTGCCAGTAGTATGCCCAGGCAGACCCTGGGCTATGGCTACACCTTC | CASSMPRQTLGYGYTF
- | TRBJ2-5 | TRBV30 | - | TGTGCCTGGAGTGGCTACCAATTAGAGACCCAGTACTTC | CAWSGYQLETQYF
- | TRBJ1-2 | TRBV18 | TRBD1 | TGTGCCAGCTCACCAGAGACAGGGGTGTGGGGCTACACCTTC | CASSPETGVWGYTF
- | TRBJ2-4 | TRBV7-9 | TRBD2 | TGTGCCAGCAGCTTAGAAACTAGCGGGGGCCAAAACATTCAGTACTTC | CASSLETSGGQNIQYF
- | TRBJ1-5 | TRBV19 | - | TGTGCCAGTAGTCCGCGACGGATCAATCAGCCCCAGCATTTT | CASSPRRINQPQHF
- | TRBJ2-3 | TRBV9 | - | TGTGCCAGCAGCATGACTGGTGGGGGGGCAGGCACAGATACGCAGTATTTT | CASSMTGGGAGTDTQYF
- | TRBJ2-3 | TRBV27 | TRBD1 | TGTGCCAGCAGTCGACAGGGTTTTCGGACAGATACGCAGTATTTT | CASSRQGFRTDTQYF
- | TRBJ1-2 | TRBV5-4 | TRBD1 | TGTGCCAGCAGCTCTTTTGTCGGACAGGGCTTCCATGGCTACACCTTC | CASSSFVGQGFHGYTF
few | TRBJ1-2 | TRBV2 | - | TGTGCCAGCAGGGGGAGCACTACGTATGGCTACACCTTC | CASRGSTTYGYTF
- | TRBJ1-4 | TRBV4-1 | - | TGCGCCAGCAGCCAAGATAGTAGTCGGGGTAATGAAAAACTGTTTTTT | CASSQDSSRGNEKLFF
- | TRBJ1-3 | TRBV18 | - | TGTGCCAGCTCACTCCCCCCCGGGGCCCCTTCTGGAAACACCATATATTTT | CASSLPPGAPSGNTIYF
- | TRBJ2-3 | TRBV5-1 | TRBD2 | TGCGCCAGCAGCCCCGGGGGGGCAGAAGATACGCAGTATTTT | CASSPGGAEDTQYF
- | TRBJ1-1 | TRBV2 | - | TGTGCCAGCAGTCAGGGTGGGTACACTGAAGCTTTCTTT | CASSQGGYTEAFF
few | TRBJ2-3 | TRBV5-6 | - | TGTGCCAGCAGCTTGCCCGGGGACGGCACAGATACGCAGTATTTT | CASSLPGDGTDTQYF
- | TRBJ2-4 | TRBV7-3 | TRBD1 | TGTGCCAGCAGCTCCCGCCGGGACAGGGTTAACATTCAGTACTTC | CASSSRRDRVNIQYF